Presented here are 12 T cell receptor beta chains from one specimen sequenced in a study of cytomegalovirus exposure and HLA in healthy donors. The PCR ran on 60 Vbeta and 13 Jbeta primers. This table comes from immunoSEQ multiplex PCR, and its TCRdb copy is limited to in-frame clones, with some not included. The sample contains 120,000 or so clones, around 86% of which appear only once. The sample taken for sequencing was PBMCs. The receptors were sampled from a man between 25 and 39 years old in good health and CMV-seronegative.

This clone was observed once. The chain joins TRBV27 to TRBJ2-3; 8 bases are a match to TRBD1. This CDR3 region has 16 residues. In germline, CDR1 is MNHEY, CDR2 SMNVEV (reference sequence). V shed 4 bases, J shed 1 base, and the junction held 7 bases outside the gene matches. The CDR3 bases are TGTGCCAGCAGTTACACAGGGGGATGGGGCACAGATACGCAGTATTTT. Amino acids: CASSYTGGWGTDTQYF.

This chain connects TRBV7-2 to TRBJ1-1; D unresolved. The germline V and J ends were trimmed by 5 bases and 2 bases, with 12 bases remaining between them. Germline CDR1 and CDR2: SGHTA and FQGNSA. The CDR3 has 14 amino acids. The CDR3 is CASSPPGSNTEAFF. The CDR3 nucleotides read TGTGCCAGCAGCCCCCCGGGGTCTAACACTGAAGCTTTCTTT.

V is TRBV19 and J is TRBJ1-4; 11 positions agree with TRBD1. Per germline, CDR1 LNHDA and CDR2 SQIVND (reference sequence). The CDR3 loop spans 17 amino acids. The junction had 12 bases not matched to a gene; V was cut back by 5 bases and J by 7 bases. The CDR3 DNA sequence: TGTGCCAGTAGTGGGGACCGGGACAGGGGGATTGGTGAAAAACTGTTTTTT. This encodes CASSGDRDRGIGEKLFF.

The chain carries TRBV7-9 and TRBJ2-5, with TRBD2 matching over 10 bases. The CDR3 has 14 amino acids. V was clipped by 5 bases and J by 5 bases; unmatched bases: 5. The V gene's germline CDR1 is SEHNR and CDR2 FQNEAQ (reference sequence). Written as DNA, the CDR3 is TGTGCCAGCAGCCCTAGCGGGGGTTGGGAGACCCAGTACTTC. It specifies CASSPSGGWETQYF. Variable domain in full (rest from reference TRBV7-9 and TRBJ2-5): DTGVSQNPRHKITKRGQNVTFRCDPISEHNRLYWYRQTLGQGPEFLTYFQNEAQLEKSRLLSDRFSAERPKGSFSTLEIQRTEQGDSAMYLCASSPSGGWETQYFGPGTRLLVL.

This clone occurred once. J is TRBJ2-7 and V is TRBV19; D perhaps matches TRBD1 (5 bases). Trimming shortened V by 3 bases and J by 5 bases, and 17 bases separated the two germline ends. This CDR3 spans 15 amino acids. Germline V gene sequence: CDR1 LNHDA, CDR2 SQIVND (reference sequence). The CDR3 coding sequence is TGTGCCAGTAGTATTTTTCACAGGTCGGTAGACGAGCAGTACTTC. It encodes CASSIFHRSVDEQYF.

CDR3 loop: CASSTNEKLFF. The CDR3 DNA is TGTGCCAGCAGTACAAATGAAAAACTGTTTTTT. The V gene is TRBV28, the J gene TRBJ1-4; D gene ambiguous. The germline V gene has CDR1 MDHEN and CDR2 SYDVKM. Trimming stripped 5 bases from V and 5 bases from J, with 3 bases between. The CDR3 is 11 amino acids.

Points on this clone: The junction differs from germline at one of its ends, possibly a read error. The V and J genes are TRBV7-9 and TRBJ1-6, with D possibly TRBD1 on 5 matching bases. The length of the CDR3 is 15 residues. CDR1 and CDR2 from the germline V gene are SEHNR and FQNEAQ (reference sequence). The CDR3, as DNA: TGTTCCAGCAGCCCCCTTGGGGGAGGCGGGTCACCCCTCCACTTT. Amino acids: CSSSPLGGGGSPLHF.

The gene calls are TRBV9 and TRBJ1-6; D gene uncertain. CDR3 size: 16 residues. Germline V CDR1 and CDR2: SGDLS, YYNGEE. Trimming left V 0 bases short and J 5 bases short, with 12 bases between. Here the CDR3 reads CASSVEPGFHNSPLHF. DNA of the CDR3: TGTGCCAGCAGCGTAGAACCGGGGTTCCATAATTCACCCCTCCACTTT.

V is TRBV5-1 and J is TRBJ1-4, with D possibly matching TRBD1 (5 bases). Trimming shortened V by 4 bases and J by 0 bases, and 10 bases separated the two germline ends. The CDR3 has 15 amino acids. The V gene's germline CDR1 is SGHRS and CDR2 YFSETQ. The CDR3 sequence: CASSRDSATNEKLFF. For the CDR3, the DNA is TGCGCCAGCAGCCGGGACTCCGCAACTAATGAAAAACTGTTTTTT.

This clone was seen a few times. The chain joins TRBV7-8 to TRBJ1-4; D not resolved. Germline CDR1 is SGHVS and CDR2 is FQNEAQ. The CDR3 is made up of 15 amino acids. V was shortened by 1 base and J by 2 bases, with 8 bases between the two germline ends. CDR3 amino acids: CASSLGGSTNEKLFF. CDR3 nucleotides: TGTGCCAGCAGCTTAGGCGGCAGCACTAATGAAAAACTGTTTTTT.

V is TRBV10-3 and J is TRBJ2-7, with TRBD2 identical over 8 bases. Germline V gene data show CDR1 as ENHRY and CDR2 as SYGVKD. The length of the CDR3 is 15 residues. Germline trimming cut 7 bases from V and 2 bases from J; bases unmatched to any gene: 10. The chain's CDR3 is CAIKSRAGLAYEQYF. Written as DNA, the CDR3 is TGTGCCATCAAGTCCCGAGCGGGACTAGCCTACGAGCAGTACTTC.

J is TRBJ1-3 and V is TRBV4-1; 8 bases match TRBD1. V was pared by 0 bases and J by 0 bases, with 4 bases of the junction left unmatched. The CDR3 consists of 17 residues. Germline V gene sequence: CDR1 MGHRA, CDR2 YSYEKL. The CDR3 loop reads CASSQERDRISGNTIYF. Written as DNA, the CDR3 is TGCGCCAGCAGCCAAGAACGGGACAGGATCTCTGGAAACACCATATATTTT.